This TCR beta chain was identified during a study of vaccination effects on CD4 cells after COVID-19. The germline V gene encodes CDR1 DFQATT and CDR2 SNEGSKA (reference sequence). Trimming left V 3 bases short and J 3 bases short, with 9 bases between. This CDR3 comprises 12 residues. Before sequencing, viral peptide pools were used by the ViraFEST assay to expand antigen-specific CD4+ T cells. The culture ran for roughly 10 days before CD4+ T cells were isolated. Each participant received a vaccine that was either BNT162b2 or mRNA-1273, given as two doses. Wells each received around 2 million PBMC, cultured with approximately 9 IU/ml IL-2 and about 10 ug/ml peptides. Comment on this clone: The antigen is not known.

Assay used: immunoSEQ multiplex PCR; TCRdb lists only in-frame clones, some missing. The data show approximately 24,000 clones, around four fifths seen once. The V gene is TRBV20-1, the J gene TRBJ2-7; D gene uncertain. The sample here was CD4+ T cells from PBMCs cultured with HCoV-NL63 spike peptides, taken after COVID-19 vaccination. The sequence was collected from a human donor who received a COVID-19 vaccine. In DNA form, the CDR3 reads TGCAGTGCTAGTGGCGCTAACTACGAGCAGTACTTC. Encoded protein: CSASGANYEQYF.